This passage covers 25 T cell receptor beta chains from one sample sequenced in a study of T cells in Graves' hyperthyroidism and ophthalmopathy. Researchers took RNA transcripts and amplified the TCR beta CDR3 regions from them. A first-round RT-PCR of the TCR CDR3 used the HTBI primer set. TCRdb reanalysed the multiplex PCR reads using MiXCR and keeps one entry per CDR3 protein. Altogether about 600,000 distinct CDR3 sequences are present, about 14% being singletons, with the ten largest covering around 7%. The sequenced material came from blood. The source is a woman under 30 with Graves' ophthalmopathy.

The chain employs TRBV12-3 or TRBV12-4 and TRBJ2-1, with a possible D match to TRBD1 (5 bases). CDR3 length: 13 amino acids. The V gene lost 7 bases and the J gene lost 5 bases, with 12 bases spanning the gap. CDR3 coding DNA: TGTGCCAGCACCAGGACACCGAACAATGAGCAGTTCTTC. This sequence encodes CASTRTPNNEQFF.

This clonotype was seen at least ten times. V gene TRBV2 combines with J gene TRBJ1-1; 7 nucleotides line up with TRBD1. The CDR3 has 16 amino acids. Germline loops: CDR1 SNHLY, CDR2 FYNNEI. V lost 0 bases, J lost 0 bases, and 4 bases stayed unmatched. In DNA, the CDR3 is TGTGCCAGCAGTGAAGCGGAGACAGGGTTGAACACTGAAGCTTTCTTT. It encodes CASSEAETGLNTEAFF.

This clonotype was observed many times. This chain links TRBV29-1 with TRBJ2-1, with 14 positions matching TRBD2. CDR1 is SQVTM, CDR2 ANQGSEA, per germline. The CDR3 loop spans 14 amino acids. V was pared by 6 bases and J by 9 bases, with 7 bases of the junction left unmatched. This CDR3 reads CSVQTSGRAGEQFF. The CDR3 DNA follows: TGCAGCGTCCAGACTAGCGGGAGGGCCGGTGAGCAGTTCTTC.

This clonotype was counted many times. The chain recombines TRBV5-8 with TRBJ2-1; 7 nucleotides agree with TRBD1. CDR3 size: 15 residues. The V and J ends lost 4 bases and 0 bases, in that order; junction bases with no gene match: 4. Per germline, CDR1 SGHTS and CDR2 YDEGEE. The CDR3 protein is CASSVTGSSYNEQFF. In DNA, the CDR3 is TGTGCCAGCAGCGTGACAGGGTCCTCCTACAATGAGCAGTTCTTC.

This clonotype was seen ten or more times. The chain's CDR3 is CASSRGQGIGELFF. The CDR3 DNA sequence: TGTGCCAGCAGTCGGGGACAGGGAATCGGGGAGCTGTTTTTT. The V gene is TRBV12-3 or TRBV12-4, the J gene TRBJ2-2; the match to TRBD1 covers 9 bases. The CDR3 has 14 residues. Losses at the gene ends were 5 bases for V and 7 bases for J; bases not matched to a gene: 5.

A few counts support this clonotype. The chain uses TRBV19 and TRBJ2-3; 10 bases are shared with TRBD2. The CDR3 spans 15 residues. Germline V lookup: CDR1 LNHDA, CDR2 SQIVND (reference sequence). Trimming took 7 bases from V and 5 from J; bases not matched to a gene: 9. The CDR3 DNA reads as TGTGCCAGTACCGACCTAGCGGGAGCTGTAGATACGCAGTATTTT. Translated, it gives CASTDLAGAVDTQYF.

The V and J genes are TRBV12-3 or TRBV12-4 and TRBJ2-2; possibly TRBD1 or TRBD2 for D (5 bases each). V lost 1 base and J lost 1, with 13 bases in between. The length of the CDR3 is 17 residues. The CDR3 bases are TGTGCCAGCAGTTTAGGGGACGGGAACTTGAACACCGGGGAGCTGTTTTTT. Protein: CASSLGDGNLNTGELFF.

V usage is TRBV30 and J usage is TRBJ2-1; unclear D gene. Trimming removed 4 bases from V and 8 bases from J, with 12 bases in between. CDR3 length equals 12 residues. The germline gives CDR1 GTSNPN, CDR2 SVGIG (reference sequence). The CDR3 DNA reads TGTGCCTGGACCTCAGGTTACGATGAGCAGTTCTTC. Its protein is CAWTSGYDEQFF.

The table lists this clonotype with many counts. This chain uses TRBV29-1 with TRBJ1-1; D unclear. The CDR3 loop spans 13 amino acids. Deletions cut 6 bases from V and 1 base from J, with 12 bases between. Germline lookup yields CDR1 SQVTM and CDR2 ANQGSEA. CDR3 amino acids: CSVRWGTNTEAFF. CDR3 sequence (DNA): TGCAGCGTCCGGTGGGGTACGAACACTGAAGCTTTCTTT.

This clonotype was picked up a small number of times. This CDR3 is CATSDADEELFF. CDR3 bases: TGTGCCACCAGTGATGCGGACGAGGAGCTGTTTTTT. The chain joins TRBV24-1 to TRBJ2-2; D call uncertain. Germline V gene lookup returns CDR1 KGHDR and CDR2 SFDVKD. V lost 3 bases to trimming and J lost 10 bases, with 8 bases between them. The CDR3 is 12 amino acids.

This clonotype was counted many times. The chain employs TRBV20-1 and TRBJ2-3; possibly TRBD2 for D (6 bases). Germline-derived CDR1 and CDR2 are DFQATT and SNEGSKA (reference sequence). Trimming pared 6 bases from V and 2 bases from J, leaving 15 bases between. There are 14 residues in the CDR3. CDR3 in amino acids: CSAQSGSYTDTQYF. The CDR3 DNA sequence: TGCAGTGCCCAATCCGGGAGCTACACAGATACGCAGTATTTT.

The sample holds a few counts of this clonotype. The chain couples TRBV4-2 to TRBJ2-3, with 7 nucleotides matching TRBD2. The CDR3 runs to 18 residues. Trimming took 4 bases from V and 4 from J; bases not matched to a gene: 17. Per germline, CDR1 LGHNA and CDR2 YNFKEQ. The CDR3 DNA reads TGTGCCAGCAGCCCTCACCAGGGTGTCGGGAGCGGGGCAGATACGCAGTATTTT. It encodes CASSPHQGVGSGADTQYF.

The chain's CDR3 is CASSPTLGQWAEAFF. The CDR3 DNA follows: TGTGCCAGCAGCCCAACCCTAGGACAGTGGGCTGAAGCTTTCTTT. This rearrangement joins TRBV14 to TRBJ1-1, with D tentatively TRBD1 (6 bases). Germline V gives CDR1 SGHDN, CDR2 FVKESK. Trimming removed 4 bases from V and 6 bases from J, with 18 bases in between. The CDR3 loop spans 15 amino acids.

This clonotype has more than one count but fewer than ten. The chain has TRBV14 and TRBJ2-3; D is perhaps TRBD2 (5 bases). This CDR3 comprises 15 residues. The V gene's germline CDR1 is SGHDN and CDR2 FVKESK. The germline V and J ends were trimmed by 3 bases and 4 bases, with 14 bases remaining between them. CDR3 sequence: CASSHFGQRPDTQYF. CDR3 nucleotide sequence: TGTGCCAGCAGCCACTTCGGGCAGCGGCCAGATACGCAGTATTTT. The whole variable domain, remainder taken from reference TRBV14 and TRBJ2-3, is EAGVTQFPSHSVIEKGQTVTLRCDPISGHDNLYWYRRVMGKEIKFLLHFVKESKQDESGMPNNRFLAERTGGTYSTLKVQPAELEDSGVYFCASSHFGQRPDTQYFGPGTRLTVL.

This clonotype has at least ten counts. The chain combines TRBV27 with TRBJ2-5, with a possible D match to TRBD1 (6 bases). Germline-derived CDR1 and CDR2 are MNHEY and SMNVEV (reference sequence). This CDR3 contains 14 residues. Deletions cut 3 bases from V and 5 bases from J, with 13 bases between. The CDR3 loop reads CASSFSTGPETQYF. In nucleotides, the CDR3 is TGTGCCAGCAGTTTTTCCACAGGGCCGGAGACCCAGTACTTC.

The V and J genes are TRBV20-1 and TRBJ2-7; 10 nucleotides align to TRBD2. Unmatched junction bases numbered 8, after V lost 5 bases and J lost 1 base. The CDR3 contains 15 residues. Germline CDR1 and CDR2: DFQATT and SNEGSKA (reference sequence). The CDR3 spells CSAFLSGRASYEQYF. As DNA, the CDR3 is TGCAGTGCTTTCTTGAGCGGGAGGGCATCCTACGAGCAGTACTTC.

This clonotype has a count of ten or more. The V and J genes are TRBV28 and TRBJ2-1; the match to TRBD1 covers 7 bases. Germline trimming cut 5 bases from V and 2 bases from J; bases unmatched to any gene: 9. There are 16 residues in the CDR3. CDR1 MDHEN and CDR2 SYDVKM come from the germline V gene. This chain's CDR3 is CASSPLDRRPYNEQFF. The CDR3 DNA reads TGTGCCAGCAGTCCCCTGGACAGGAGACCCTACAATGAGCAGTTCTTC.

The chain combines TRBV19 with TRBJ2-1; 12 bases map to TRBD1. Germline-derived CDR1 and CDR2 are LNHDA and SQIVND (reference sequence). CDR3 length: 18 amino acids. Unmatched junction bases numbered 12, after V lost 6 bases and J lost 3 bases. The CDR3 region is CASRPGTGGARVYNEQFF. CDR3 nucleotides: TGTGCCAGTAGGCCCGGGACAGGGGGCGCCCGGGTCTACAATGAGCAGTTCTTC. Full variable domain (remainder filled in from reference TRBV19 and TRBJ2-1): DGGITQSPKYLFRKEGQNVTLSCEQNLNHDAMYWYRQDPGQGLRLIYYSQIVNDFQKGDIAEGYSVSREKKESFPLTVTSAQKNPTAFYLCASRPGTGGARVYNEQFFGPGTRLTVL.

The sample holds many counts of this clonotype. The CDR3 DNA follows: TGTGCCAGCAGTGCCCGGGGGGCACCGAGCTACGAGCAGTACTTC. Its protein product is CASSARGAPSYEQYF. J is TRBJ2-7 and V is TRBV28, with D possibly being TRBD2 (7 bases). V was trimmed by 5 bases and J by 3 bases, leaving 17 bases between them. The CDR3 covers 15 residues. Germline lookup yields CDR1 MDHEN and CDR2 SYDVKM.

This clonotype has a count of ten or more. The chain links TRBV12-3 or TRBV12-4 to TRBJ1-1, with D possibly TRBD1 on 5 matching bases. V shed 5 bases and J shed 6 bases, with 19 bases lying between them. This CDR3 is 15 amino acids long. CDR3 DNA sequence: TGTGCCAGCAGTCTATGGACAAAATCAACGTCTGAAGCTTTCTTT. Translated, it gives CASSLWTKSTSEAFF.

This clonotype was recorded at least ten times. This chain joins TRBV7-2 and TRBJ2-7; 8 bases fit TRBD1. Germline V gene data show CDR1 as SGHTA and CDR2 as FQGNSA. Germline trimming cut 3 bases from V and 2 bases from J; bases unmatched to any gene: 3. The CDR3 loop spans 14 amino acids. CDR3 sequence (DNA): TGTGCCAGCAGCTTGGACAGGGCCACCTACGAGCAGTACTTC. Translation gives CASSLDRATYEQYF.

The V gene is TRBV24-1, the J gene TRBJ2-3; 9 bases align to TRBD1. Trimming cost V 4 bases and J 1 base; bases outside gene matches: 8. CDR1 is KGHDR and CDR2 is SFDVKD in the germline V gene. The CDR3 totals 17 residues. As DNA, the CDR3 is TGTGCCACCAGTGAATTAGGATACAGGGGGCGCACAGATACGCAGTATTTT. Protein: CATSELGYRGRTDTQYF.

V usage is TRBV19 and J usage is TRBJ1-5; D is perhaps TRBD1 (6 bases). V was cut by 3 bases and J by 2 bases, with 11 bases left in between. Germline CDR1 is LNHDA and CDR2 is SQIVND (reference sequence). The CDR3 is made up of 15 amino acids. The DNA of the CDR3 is TGTGCCAGTAGTATGGGGGACATCGGCAATCAGCCCCAGCATTTT. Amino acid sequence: CASSMGDIGNQPQHF.

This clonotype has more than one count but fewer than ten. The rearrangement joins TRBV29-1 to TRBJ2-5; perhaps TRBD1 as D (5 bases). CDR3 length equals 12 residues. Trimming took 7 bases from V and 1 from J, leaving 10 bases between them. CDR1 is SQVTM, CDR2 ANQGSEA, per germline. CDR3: CSGRQSQETQYF. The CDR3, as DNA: TGCAGCGGCCGACAGTCCCAAGAGACCCAGTACTTC.

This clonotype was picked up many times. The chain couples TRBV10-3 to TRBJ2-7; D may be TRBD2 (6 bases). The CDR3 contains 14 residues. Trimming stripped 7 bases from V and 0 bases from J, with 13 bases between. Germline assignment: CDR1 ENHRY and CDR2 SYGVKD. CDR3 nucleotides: TGTGCCATCAAGAGTACGGGGGTCTCCTACGAGCAGTACTTC. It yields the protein CAIKSTGVSYEQYF.